This T cell receptor (beta chain) is from a study of PD-L1 blockade in urothelial cancer. The method was immunoSEQ multiplex PCR; TCRdb's version includes in-frame clones alone and lacks a portion of them. Seen here are around 26,000 clones, 82% observed once, and the top ten hold approximately 1.5%. As for time point: peripheral blood 6 weeks after treatment start. Germline assignment: CDR1 MDHEN and CDR2 SYDVKM. This CDR3 region has 16 residues. After removal of 6 bases from V and 0 bases from J, the junction contained 9 bases not matched to a gene. The sequencing used PBMCs, collected around atezolizumab (anti-PD-L1) treatment. The receptor comes from a man between 65 and 85 years old with urothelial cancer. The V and J genes are TRBV28 and TRBJ2-3, with 7 bases aligning to TRBD1. CDR3 coding DNA: TGTGCCAGCAGAGATAACAGGGGACGTAGCACAGATACGCAGTATTTT. Encoded protein: CASRDNRGRSTDTQYF.